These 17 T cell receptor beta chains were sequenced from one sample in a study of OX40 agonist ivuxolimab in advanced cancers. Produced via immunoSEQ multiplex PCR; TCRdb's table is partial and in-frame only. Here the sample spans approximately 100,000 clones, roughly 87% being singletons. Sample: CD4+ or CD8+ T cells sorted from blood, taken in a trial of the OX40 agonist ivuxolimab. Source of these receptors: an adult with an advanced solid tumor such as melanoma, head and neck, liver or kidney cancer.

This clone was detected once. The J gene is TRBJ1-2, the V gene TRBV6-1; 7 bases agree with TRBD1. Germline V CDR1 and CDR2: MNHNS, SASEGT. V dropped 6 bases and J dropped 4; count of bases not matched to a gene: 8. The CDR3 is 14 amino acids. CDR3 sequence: CASRAGQLTYGYTF. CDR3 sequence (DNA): TGTGCCAGCAGGGCGGGACAGCTTACCTATGGCTACACCTTC.

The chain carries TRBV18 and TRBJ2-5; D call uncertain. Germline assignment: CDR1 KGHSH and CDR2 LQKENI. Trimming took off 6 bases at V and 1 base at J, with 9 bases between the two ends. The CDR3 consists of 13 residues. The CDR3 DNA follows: TGTGCCAGCTCCCCTAAACTCCAAGAGACCCAGTACTTC. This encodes CASSPKLQETQYF. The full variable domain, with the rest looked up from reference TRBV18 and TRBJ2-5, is NAGVMQNPRHLVRRRGQEARLRCSPMKGHSHVYWYRQLPEEGLKFMVYLQKENIIDESGMPKERFSAEFPKEGPSILRIQQVVRGDSAAYFCASSPKLQETQYFGPGTRLLVL.

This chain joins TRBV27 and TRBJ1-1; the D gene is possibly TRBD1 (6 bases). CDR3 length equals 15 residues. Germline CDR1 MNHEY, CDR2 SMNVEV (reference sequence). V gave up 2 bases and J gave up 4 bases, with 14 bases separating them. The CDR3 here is CASSLLGGSSTEAFF. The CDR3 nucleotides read TGTGCCAGCAGTTTACTAGGGGGAAGCAGCACTGAAGCTTTCTTT.

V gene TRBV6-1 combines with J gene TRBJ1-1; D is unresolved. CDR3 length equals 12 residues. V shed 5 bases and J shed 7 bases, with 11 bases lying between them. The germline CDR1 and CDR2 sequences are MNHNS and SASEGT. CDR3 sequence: CASSLPDGEAFF. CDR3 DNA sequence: TGTGCCAGCAGTCTTCCGGACGGTGAAGCTTTCTTT.

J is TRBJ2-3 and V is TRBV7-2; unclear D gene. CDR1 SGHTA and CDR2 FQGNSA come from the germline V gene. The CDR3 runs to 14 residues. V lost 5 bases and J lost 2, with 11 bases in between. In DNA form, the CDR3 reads TGTGCCAGCAGCCTATCGTCGGTCACAGATACGCAGTATTTT. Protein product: CASSLSSVTDTQYF.

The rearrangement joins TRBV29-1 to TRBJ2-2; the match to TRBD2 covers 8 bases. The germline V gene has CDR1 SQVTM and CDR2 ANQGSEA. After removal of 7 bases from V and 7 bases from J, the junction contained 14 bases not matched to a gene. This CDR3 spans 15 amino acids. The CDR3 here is CSAPETSGSVGELFF. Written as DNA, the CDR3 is TGCAGCGCACCCGAAACGAGCGGGAGTGTCGGGGAGCTGTTTTTT.

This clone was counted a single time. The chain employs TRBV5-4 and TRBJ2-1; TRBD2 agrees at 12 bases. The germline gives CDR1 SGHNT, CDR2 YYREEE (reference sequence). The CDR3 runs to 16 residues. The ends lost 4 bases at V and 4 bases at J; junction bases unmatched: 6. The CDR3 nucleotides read TGTGCCAGCAGCGCCTGGACTAGCGGGATTTACAATGAGCAGTTCTTC. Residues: CASSAWTSGIYNEQFF.

The CDR3 DNA is TGTGCCAGCTCACCGTCCCACGAGCAGTACTTC. As protein: CASSPSHEQYF. V and J are TRBV18 and TRBJ2-7; D is unresolved. CDR3 length equals 11 residues. Between the trimmed V and J ends, which lost 3 bases and 5 bases, there was a span of 5 bases. In germline, CDR1 is KGHSH, CDR2 LQKENI.

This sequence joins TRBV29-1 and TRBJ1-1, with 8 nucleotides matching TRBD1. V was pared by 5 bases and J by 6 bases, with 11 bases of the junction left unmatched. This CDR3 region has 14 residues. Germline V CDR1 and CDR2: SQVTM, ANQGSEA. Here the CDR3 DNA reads TGCAGCGTTCTTCGGACAGGGAGTCGCTCTGAAGCTTTCTTT. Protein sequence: CSVLRTGSRSEAFF.

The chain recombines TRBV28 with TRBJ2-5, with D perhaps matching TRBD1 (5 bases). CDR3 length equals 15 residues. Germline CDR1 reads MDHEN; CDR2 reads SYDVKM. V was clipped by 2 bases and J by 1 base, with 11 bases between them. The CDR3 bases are TGTGCCAGCAGTTTACGGGCAGGGTTCCAAGAGACCCAGTACTTC. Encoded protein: CASSLRAGFQETQYF.

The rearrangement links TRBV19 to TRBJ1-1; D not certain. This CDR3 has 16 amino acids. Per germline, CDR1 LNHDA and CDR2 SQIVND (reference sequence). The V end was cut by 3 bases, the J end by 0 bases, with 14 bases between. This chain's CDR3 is CASSMSRNSLNTEAFF. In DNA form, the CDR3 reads TGTGCCAGTAGTATGAGCAGGAACTCTCTGAACACTGAAGCTTTCTTT.

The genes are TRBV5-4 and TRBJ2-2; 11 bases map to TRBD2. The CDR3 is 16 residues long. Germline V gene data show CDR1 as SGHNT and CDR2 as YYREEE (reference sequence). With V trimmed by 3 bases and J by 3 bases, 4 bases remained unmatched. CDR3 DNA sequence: TGTGCCAGCAGCTCTCCGGGACTAGCGGACACCGGGGAGCTGTTTTTT. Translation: CASSSPGLADTGELFF.

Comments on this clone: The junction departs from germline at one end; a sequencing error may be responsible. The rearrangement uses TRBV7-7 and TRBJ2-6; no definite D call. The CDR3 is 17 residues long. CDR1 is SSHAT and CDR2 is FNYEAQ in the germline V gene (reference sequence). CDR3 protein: CASSQTTASLGANVLTF. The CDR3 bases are TGTGCTAGCAGCCAGACAACAGCAAGCCTCGGGGCCAACGTCCTGACTTTC.

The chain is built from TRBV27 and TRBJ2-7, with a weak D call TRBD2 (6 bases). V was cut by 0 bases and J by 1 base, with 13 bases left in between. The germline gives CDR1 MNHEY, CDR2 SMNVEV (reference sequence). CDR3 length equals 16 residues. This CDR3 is CASSLSGTASSYEQYF. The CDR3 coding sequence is TGTGCCAGCAGTTTATCTGGGACTGCTTCATCCTACGAGCAGTACTTC.

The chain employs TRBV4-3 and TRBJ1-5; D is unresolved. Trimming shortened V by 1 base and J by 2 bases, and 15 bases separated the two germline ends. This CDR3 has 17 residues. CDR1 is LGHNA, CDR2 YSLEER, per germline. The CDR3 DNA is TGCGCCAGCAGCCAAGGCTTTAAAGGCCCTGGCAATCAGCCCCAGCATTTT. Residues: CASSQGFKGPGNQPQHF.

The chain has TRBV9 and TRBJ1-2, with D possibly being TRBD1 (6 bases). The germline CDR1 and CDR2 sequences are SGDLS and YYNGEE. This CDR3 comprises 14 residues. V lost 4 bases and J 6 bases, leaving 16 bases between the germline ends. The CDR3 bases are TGTGCCAGCAGCCGAGGGGGACGTCTTGATGGCTACACCTTC. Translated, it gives CASSRGGRLDGYTF.

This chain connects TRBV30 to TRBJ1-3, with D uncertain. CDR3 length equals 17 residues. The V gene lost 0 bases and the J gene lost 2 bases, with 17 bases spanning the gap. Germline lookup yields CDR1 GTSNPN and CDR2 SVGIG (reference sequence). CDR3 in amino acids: CAWSVFGPSSAGNTIYF. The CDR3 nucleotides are TGTGCCTGGAGTGTATTCGGGCCCTCGTCAGCTGGAAACACCATATATTTT.